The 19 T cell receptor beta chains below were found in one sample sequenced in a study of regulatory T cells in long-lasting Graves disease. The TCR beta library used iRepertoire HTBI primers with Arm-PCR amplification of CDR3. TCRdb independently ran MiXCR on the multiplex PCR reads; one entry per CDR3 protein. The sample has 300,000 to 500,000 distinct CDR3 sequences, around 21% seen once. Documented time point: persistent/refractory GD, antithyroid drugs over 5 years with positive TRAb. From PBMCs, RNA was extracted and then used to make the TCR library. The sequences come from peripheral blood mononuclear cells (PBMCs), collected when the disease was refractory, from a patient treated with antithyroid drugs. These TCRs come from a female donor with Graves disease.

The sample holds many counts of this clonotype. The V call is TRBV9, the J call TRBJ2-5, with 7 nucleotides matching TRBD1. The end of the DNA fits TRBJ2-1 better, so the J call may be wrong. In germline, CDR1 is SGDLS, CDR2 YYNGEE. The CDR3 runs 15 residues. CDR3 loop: CASSGQGEGYNEQFF. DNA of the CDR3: TGTGCCAGCAGCGGACAGGGCGAAGGATACAATGAGCAGTTCTTC.

The CDR3 loop reads CASSYFGQINTEAFF. CDR3 DNA sequence: TGTGCCAGCAGTTACTTTGGACAGATTAACACTGAAGCTTTCTTT. J is TRBJ1-1 and V is TRBV6-5; D possibly corresponds to TRBD1 (6 bases). CDR1 MNHEY and CDR2 SVGAGI come from the germline V gene. Trimming removed 1 base from V and 2 bases from J, with 11 bases in between. CDR3 size: 15 residues.

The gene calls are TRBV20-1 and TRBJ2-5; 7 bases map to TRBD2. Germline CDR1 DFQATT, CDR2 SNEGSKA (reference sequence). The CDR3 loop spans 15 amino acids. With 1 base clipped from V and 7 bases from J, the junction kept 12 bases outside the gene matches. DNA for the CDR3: TGCAGTGCTAGAGTTGGGCCGACCCCGGGGGGGACCCAGTACTTC. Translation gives CSARVGPTPGGTQYF.

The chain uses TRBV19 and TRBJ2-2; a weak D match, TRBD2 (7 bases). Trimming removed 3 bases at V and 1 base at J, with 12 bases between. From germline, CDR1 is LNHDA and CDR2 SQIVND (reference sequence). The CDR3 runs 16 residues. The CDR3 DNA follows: TGTGCCAGTAGTATGGGGGGGGCCGTGAACACCGGGGAGCTGTTTTTT. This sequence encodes CASSMGGAVNTGELFF.

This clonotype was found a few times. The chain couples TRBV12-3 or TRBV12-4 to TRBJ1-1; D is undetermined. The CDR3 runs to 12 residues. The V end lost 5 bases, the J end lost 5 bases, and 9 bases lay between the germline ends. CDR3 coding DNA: TGTGCCAGCAGTCCCCCGCTGACTGAAGCTTTCTTT. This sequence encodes CASSPPLTEAFF.

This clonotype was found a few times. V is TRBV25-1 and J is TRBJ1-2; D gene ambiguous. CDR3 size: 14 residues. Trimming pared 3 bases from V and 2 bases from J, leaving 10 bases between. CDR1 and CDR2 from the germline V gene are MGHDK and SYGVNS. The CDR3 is CASSEAFSNYGYTF. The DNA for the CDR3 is TGTGCCAGCAGTGAGGCATTCAGCAACTATGGCTACACCTTC.

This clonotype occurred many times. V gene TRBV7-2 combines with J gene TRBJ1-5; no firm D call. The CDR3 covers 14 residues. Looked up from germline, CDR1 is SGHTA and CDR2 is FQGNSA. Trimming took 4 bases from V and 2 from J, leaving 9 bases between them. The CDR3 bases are TGTGCCAGCAGCTACACCGGACGCAATCAGCCCCAGCATTTT. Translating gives CASSYTGRNQPQHF.

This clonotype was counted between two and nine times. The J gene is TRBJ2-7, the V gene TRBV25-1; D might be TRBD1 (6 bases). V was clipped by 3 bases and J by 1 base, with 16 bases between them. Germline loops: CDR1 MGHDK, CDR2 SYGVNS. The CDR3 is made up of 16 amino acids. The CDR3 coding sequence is TGTGCCAGCAGTGATTCCGGGACATTTAGATCCTACGAGCAGTACTTC. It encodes CASSDSGTFRSYEQYF.

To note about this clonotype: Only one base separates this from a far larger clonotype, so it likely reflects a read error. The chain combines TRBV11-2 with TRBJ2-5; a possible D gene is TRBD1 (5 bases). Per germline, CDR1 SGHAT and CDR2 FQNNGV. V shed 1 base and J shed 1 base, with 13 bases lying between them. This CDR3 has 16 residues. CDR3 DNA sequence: TGTGCCAGCAGCTTAGTTGGGGCCTTAACCCAAGAGACCCAGTACTTC. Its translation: CASSLVGALTQETQYF. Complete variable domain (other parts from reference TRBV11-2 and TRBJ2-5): EAGVAQSPRYKIIEKRQSVAFWCNPISGHATLYWYQQILGQGPKLLIQFQNNGVVDDSQLPKDRFSAERLKGVDSTLKIQPAKLEDSAVYLCASSLVGALTQETQYFGPGTRLLVL.

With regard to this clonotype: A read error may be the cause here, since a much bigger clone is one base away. The CDR3 DNA follows: TGTGCCAGCAGCGCGGGTGTGGGTAATTCACCCCTCCACTTT. Encoded protein: CASSAGVGNSPLHF. The chain recombines TRBV7-3 with TRBJ1-6; D gene uncertain. Germline V gene lookup returns CDR1 SGHTA and CDR2 FQGTGA. This CDR3 spans 14 amino acids. V was shortened by 5 bases and J by 6 bases, with 11 bases between the two germline ends.

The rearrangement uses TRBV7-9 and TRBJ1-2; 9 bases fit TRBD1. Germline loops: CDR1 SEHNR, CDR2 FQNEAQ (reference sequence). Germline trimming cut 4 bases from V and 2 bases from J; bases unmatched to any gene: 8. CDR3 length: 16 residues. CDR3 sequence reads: CASSSPGQGLNYGYTF. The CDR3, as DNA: TGTGCCAGCAGCTCGCCGGGACAGGGCTTAAACTATGGCTACACCTTC.

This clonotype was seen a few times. CDR3 sequence (DNA): TGCAGCGTGCTGACAGGCGGGGAGACCCAGTACTTC. This gives the protein CSVLTGGETQYF. This chain connects TRBV29-1 to TRBJ2-5, with D perhaps matching TRBD1 (6 bases). CDR1 is SQVTM and CDR2 is ANQGSEA in the germline V gene. The CDR3 loop spans 12 amino acids. V lost 6 bases, J lost 5 bases, and 13 bases lay in between. The complete variable domain, with remaining parts taken from reference TRBV29-1 and TRBJ2-5, reads SAVISQKPSRDICQRGTSLTIQCQVDSQVTMMFWYRQQPGQSLTLIATANQGSEATYESGFVIDKFPISRPNLTFSTLTVSNMSPEDSSIYLCSVLTGGETQYFGPGTRLLVL.

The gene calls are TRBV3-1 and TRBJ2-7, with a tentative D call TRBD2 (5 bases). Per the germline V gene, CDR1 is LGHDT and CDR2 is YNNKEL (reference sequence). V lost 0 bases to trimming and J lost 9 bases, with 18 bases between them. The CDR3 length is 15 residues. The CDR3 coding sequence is TGTGCCAGCAGCCAAGATGGTGCGGTGTTGAGCGGGCAGTACTTC. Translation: CASSQDGAVLSGQYF.

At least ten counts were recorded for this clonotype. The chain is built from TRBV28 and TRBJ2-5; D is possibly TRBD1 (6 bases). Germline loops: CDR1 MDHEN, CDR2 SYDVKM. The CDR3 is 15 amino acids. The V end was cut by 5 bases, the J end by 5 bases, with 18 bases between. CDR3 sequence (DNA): TGTGCCAGCAGTACCGCCCAGGGGATATTGGAGACCCAGTACTTC. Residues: CASSTAQGILETQYF.

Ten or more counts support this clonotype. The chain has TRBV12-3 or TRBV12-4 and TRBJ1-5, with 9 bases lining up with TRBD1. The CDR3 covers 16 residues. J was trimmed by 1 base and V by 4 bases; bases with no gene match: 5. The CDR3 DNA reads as TGTGCCAGCAGTTCCTCGGACAGGGGCAGCAATCAGCCCCAGCATTTT. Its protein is CASSSSDRGSNQPQHF.

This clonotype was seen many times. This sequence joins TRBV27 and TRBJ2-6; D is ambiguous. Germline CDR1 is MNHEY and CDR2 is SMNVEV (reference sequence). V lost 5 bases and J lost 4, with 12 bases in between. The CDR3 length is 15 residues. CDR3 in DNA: TGTGCCAGCAGTGGACGCAGCTTGGGGGCCAACGTCCTGACTTTC. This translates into CASSGRSLGANVLTF. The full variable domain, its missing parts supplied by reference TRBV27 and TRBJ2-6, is EAQVTQNPRYLITVTGKKLTVTCSQNMNHEYMSWYRQDPGLGLRQIYYSMNVEVTDKGDVPEGYKVSRKEKRNFPLILESPSPNQTSLYFCASSGRSLGANVLTFGAGSRLTVL.

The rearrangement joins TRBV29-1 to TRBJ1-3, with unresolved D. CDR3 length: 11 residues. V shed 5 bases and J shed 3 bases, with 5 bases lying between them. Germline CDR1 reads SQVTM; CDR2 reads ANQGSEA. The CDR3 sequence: CSVNDGNTIYF. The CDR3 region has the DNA TGCAGCGTTAATGATGGAAACACCATATATTTT.

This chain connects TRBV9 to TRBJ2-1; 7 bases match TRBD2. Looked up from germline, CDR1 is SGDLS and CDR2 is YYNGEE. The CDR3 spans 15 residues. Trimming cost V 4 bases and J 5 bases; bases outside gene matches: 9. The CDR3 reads CASSQLGTTDNEQFF. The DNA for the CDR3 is TGTGCCAGCAGCCAATTAGGGACTACTGACAATGAGCAGTTCTTC.

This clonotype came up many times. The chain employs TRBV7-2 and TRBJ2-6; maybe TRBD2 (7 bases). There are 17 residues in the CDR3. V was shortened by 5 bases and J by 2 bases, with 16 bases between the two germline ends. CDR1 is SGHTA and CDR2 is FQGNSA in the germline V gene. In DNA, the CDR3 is TGTGCCAGCAGCCCCGAGGGGGGGCAGGCTGGGGCCAACGTCCTGACTTTC. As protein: CASSPEGGQAGANVLTF.